This T cell receptor beta chain was found in a study of cytomegalovirus exposure and HLA in healthy donors. PCR involved 60 Vbeta and 13 Jbeta primers. The table came from immunoSEQ multiplex PCR; TCRdb's copy has only in-frame clones and leaves some out. Of 120,000 or so clones in the sample, over 70% were seen once. Study findings and constraints: Using a false discovery rate of 0.05, a later analysis showed that some 16,000 TCR beta sequences were associated with HLA alleles. In a later analysis, the majority of CMV-associated beta chains seemingly showed HLA restriction.

A note on this clone: Its antigen is undetermined.

The CDR3 has 14 residues. The V end lost 5 bases, the J end lost 0 bases, and 8 bases lay between the germline ends. Per germline, CDR1 SGHAT and CDR2 FQDESV (reference sequence). Sequencing input: PBMCs. This TCR was sampled from a man younger than 30 in good health and CMV-seropositive. The V gene is TRBV11-1, the J gene TRBJ1-3; no clear D. CDR3 sequence (DNA): TGTGCCAGCAGCAACAGTCTCTCTGGAAACACCATATATTTT. Its translation is CASSNSLSGNTIYF.